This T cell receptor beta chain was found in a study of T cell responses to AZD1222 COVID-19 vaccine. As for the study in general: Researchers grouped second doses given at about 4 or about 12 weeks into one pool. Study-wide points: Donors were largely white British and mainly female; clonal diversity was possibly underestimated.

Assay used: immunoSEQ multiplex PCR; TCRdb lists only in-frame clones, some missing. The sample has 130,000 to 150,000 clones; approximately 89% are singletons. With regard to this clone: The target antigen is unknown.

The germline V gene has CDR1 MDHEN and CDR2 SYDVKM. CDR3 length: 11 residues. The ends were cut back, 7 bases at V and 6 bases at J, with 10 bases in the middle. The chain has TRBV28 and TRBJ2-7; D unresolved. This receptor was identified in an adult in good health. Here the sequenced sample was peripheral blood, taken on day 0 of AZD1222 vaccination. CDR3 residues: CASINYGEQYF. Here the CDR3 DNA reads TGTGCCAGCATCAACTATGGCGAGCAGTACTTC. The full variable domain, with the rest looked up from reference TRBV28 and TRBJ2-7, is DVKVTQSSRYLVKRTGEKVFLECVQDMDHENMFWYRQDPGLGLRLIYFSYDVKMKEKGDIPEGYSVSREKKERFSLILESASTNQTSMYLCASINYGEQYFGPGTRLTVT.